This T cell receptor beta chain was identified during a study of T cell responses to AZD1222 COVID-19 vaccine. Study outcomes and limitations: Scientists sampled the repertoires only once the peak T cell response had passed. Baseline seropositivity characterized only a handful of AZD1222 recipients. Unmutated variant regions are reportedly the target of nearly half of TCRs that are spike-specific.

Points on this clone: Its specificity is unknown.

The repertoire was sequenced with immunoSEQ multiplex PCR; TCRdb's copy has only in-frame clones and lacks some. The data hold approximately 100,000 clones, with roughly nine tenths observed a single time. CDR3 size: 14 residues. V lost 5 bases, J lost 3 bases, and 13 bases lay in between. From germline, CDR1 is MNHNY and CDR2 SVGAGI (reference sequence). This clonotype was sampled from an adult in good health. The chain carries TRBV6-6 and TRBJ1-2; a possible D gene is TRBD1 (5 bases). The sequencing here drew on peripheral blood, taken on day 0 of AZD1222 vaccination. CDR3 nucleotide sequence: TGTGCCAGCAGTCCCGGGGCTGGGGACTATGGCTACACCTTC. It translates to CASSPGAGDYGYTF.